This T cell receptor beta chain was sequenced for a study of identical twins. Study-level findings and limits: These conclusions were based on statistical analysis (cross-sectional, not following the same donors).

V dropped 3 bases and J dropped 7; count of bases not matched to a gene: 7. The CDR3 totals 13 residues. Germline loops: CDR1 DFQATT, CDR2 SNEGSKA (reference sequence). Each CDR3 protein gets one entry after TCRdb re-called the 5' RACE reads with MiXCR. The table records around 1.7 million distinct CDR3 sequences, roughly 35% of them present only once. This clonotype has only a few counts. The antigen is not known. This chain connects TRBV20-1 to TRBJ2-3; 7 bases align to TRBD2. The sequenced material came from cord blood. The receptor was isolated from a newborn girl in good health. CDR3 DNA sequence: TGCAGTGCTAGGAACGGCGGGAGTAATACGCAGTATTTT. Translation: CSARNGGSNTQYF.